One sample yielded the 5 T cell receptor beta chains listed below, sequenced in a study of metastatic and nonmetastatic thyroid tumors. Among the patients, none had received any treatment before thyroid surgery. TCRdb used MiXCR to call clones anew from the PCR reads. Here the sample spans 5,400 or so clones, approximately 32% being singletons. The source material was adjacent normal tissue. The receptor set was obtained from a female donor with papillary thyroid cancer or a benign thyroid nodule (not recorded which). Some clones in this sample may be carry-over from other donors' samples.

A few counts support this clone. At one of its ends the junction is not consistent with the germline gene, which may arise from a read error. The rearrangement uses TRBV28 and TRBJ2-7; perhaps TRBD1 as D (6 bases). From germline, CDR1 is MDHEN and CDR2 SYDVKM. The CDR3 spans 11 residues. The CDR3 DNA reads TGTGCCAGCAGCAGATCCGGGACAAGGGACTTC. Translation: CASSRSGTRDF.

This chain uses TRBV7-8 with TRBJ2-1, with 7 positions matching TRBD1. The germline V gene encodes CDR1 SGHVS and CDR2 FQNEAQ. This CDR3 is 15 amino acids long. Germline trimming cut 3 bases from V and 8 bases from J; bases unmatched to any gene: 10. CDR3 nucleotides: TGTGCCAGCAGCTTCGAGGTACAGGGGATTGATGAGCAGTTCTTC. It is translated as CASSFEVQGIDEQFF. Supplemented by reference TRBV7-8 and TRBJ2-1, the full variable domain reads GAGVSQSPRYKVAKRGQDVALRCDPISGHVSLFWYQQALGQGPEFLTYFQNEAQLDKSGLPSDRFFAERPEGSVSTLKIQRTQQEDSAVYLCASSFEVQGIDEQFFGPGTRLTVL.

The chain combines TRBV6-1 with TRBJ2-7; 11 bases fit TRBD1. The germline V gene encodes CDR1 MNHNS and CDR2 SASEGT. This CDR3 spans 14 amino acids. After removal of 5 bases from V and 3 bases from J, the junction contained 3 bases not matched to a gene. CDR3 amino acids: CASSTGTGGYEQYF. The CDR3 DNA follows: TGTGCCAGCAGTACGGGGACAGGGGGCTACGAGCAGTACTTC.

The genes are TRBV20-1 and TRBJ2-3; the match to TRBD2 covers 12 bases. J was trimmed by 4 bases and V by 6 bases; bases with no gene match: 2. CDR1 is DFQATT, CDR2 SNEGSKA, per germline (reference sequence). The CDR3 spans 13 residues. CDR3 nucleotide sequence: TGCAGTGCGACTAGCGGGAGCTCAGATACGCAGTATTTT. Translating gives CSATSGSSDTQYF.

The rearrangement uses TRBV28 and TRBJ2-3, with TRBD2 as a possible D gene (6 bases). The V and J ends lost 4 bases and 4 bases respectively, with 18 bases between them. CDR3 length: 16 residues. The germline gives CDR1 MDHEN, CDR2 SYDVKM. The CDR3 protein is CASSSISGRAADTQYF. For the CDR3, the DNA is TGTGCCAGCAGTTCCATTAGCGGCCGGGCGGCAGATACGCAGTATTTT.